This T cell receptor beta chain was retrieved from a study of blood T cell repertoires in COVID-19. About the research overall: T cells, B-cell-depleted T cells, or PBMCs supplied cDNA or gDNA.

Under the authors' procedure: Counts of nucleated cells, estimated from reference gene primer amplification, were obtained. Measured with immunoSEQ multiplex PCR; TCRdb has only the in-frame clones, and not every one. V, J and clone size were drawn from that table, and D and trimming were deduced from the DNA. The data show 300,000 to 400,000 clones, approximately 90% seen once. Between the trimmed V and J ends, which lost 0 bases and 4 bases, there was a span of 12 bases. CDR1 and CDR2 from the germline V gene are LGHDT and YNNKEL (reference sequence). CDR3 size: 15 residues. Participants had their cohort set by participant-reported clinical history. The recovered donors of Cohort 3 showed two negative PCRs, clearance, or symptom resolution.

This receptor was obtained from a woman under 30 who had recovered from COVID-19. The sequenced material came from PBMCs or T cells enriched from blood (not recorded which). J is TRBJ1-2 and V is TRBV3-1 (or the pseudogene TRBV3-2); D is undetermined. The CDR3 DNA sequence: TGTGCCAGCAGCCAAGAGAGGCAGATGTTCTATGGCTACACCTTC. Translated, it gives CASSQERQMFYGYTF.